The TCR beta chain described here comes from a study of blood T cell repertoires in COVID-19. Some clones are missing from TCRdb's copy, which holds only in-frame ones; the method was immunoSEQ multiplex PCR. Of more than 300,000 clones in the sample, 85% to 90% were seen once. The sample comprised PBMCs or T cells enriched from blood (not recorded which). This TCR was sampled from a woman under 30 who had recovered from COVID-19.

Written as DNA, the CDR3 is TGTGCCAGCAGCGTAGCCAGCTATGGCTACACCTTC. It translates to CASSVASYGYTF. V gene TRBV9 combines with J gene TRBJ1-2; D is ambiguous. V was clipped by 0 bases and J by 4 bases, with 4 bases between them. The CDR3 loop spans 12 amino acids. Germline V CDR1 and CDR2: SGDLS, YYNGEE. Variable domain in full (rest from reference TRBV9 and TRBJ1-2): DSGVTQTPKHLITATGQRVTLRCSPRSGDLSVYWYQQSLDQGLQFLIQYYNGEERAKGNILERFSAQQFPDLHSELNLSSLELGDSALYFCASSVASYGYTFGSGTRLTVV.